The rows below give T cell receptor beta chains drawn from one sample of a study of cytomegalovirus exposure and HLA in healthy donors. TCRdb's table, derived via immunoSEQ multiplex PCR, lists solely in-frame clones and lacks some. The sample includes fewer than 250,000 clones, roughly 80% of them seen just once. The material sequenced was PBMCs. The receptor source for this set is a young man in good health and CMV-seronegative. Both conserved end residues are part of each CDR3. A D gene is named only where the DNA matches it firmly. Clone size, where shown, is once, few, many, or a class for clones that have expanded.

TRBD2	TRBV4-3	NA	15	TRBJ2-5	CASSQSAGDRETQYF	TGCGCCAGCAGCCAATCGGCGGGGGACCGGGAGACCCAGTACTTC
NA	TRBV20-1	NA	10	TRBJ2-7	CSARQDEQYF	TGCAGTGCTAGGCAGGACGAGCAGTACTTC
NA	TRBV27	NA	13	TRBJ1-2	CASSFGAGADYTF	TGTGCCAGCAGTTTCGGAGCAGGGGCGGACTACACCTTC
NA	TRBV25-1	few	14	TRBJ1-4	CASRAPGEGEKLFF	TGTGCCAGCAGGGCCCCCGGGGAGGGGGAAAAACTGTTTTTT
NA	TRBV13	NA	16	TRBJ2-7	CASSSIGTSSSYEQYF	TGTGCCAGCAGCTCAATTGGGACATCTAGCTCCTACGAGCAGTACTTC
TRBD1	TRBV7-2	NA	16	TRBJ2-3	CASSWNRDRRTDTQYF	TGTGCCAGCAGCTGGAACCGGGACAGGAGGACAGATACGCAGTATTTT
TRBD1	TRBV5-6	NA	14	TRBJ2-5	CASRDRGTVSAQYF	TGTGCCAGCCGGGACAGGGGGACTGTCTCGGCCCAGTACTTC
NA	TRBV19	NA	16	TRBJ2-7	CASSPLLGASSYEQYF	TGTGCCAGTAGTCCTCTGCTTGGGGCTAGCTCCTACGAGCAGTACTTC
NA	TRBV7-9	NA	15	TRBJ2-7	CASSLVMDRGYEQYF	TGTGCCAGCAGCTTAGTAATGGACAGAGGCTACGAGCAGTACTTC
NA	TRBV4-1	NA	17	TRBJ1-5	CASSQEGAGLRDQPQHF	TGCGCCAGCAGCCAAGAGGGCGCAGGTTTGAGGGATCAGCCCCAGCATTTT
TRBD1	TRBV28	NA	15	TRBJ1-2	CASSPPGTGSYGYTF	TGTGCCAGCAGTCCGCCCGGGACAGGTTCCTATGGCTACACCTTC
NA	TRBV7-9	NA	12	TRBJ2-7	CASSRGIYEQYF	TGTGCCAGCTCGCGAGGGATTTACGAGCAGTACTTC
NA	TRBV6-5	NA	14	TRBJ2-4	CASSMRVTKNIQYF	TGTGCCAGCAGTATGAGGGTCACCAAAAACATTCAGTACTTC
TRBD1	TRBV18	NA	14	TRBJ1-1	CASSDGTVNTEAFF	TGTGCCAGCTCAGATGGGACAGTGAACACTGAAGCTTTCTTT
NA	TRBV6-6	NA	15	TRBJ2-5	CASSYDGRVGETQYF	TGTGCCAGCAGTTACGACGGCAGGGTGGGAGAGACCCAGTACTTC
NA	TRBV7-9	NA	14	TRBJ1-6	CASSLGADNSPLHF	TGTGCCAGCAGCTTAGGGGCCGATAATTCACCCCTCCACTTT
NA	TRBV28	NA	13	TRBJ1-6	CASKARVGSPLHF	TGTGCCAGCAAGGCGCGGGTAGGTTCACCCCTCCACTTT
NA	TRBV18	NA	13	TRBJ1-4	CASSPGTNEKLFF	TGTGCCAGCTCACCGGGCACTAATGAAAAACTGTTTTTT
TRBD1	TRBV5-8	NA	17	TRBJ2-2	CASSLAKGQGRTGELFF	TGTGCCAGCAGCTTGGCCAAAGGACAGGGGCGTACCGGGGAGCTGTTTTTT
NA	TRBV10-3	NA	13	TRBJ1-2	CAISESISYGYTF	TGTGCCATCAGTGAGTCGATCAGCTATGGCTACACCTTC
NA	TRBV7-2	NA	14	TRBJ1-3	CASSLSGAGNTIYF	TGTGCCAGCAGCTTATCAGGGGCTGGAAACACCATATATTTT
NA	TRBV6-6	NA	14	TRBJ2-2	CASNLRVGAGELFF	TGTGCCAGCAATCTGAGGGTAGGCGCCGGGGAGCTGTTTTTT
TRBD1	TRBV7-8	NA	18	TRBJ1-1	CASSSNRGGGRMNTEAFF	TGTGCCAGCAGCTCCAACAGGGGTGGGGGTCGCATGAACACTGAAGCTTTCTTT
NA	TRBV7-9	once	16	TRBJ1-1	CASSASRVREDTEAFF	TGTGCCAGCAGCGCCTCAAGGGTAAGGGAGGACACTGAAGCTTTCTTT
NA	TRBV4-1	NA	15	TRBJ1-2	CASSQEGHRVGGYTF	TGCGCCAGCAGCCAAGAAGGGCACAGGGTCGGTGGCTACACCTTC
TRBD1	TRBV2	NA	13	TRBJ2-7	CASSERQGDEQYF	TGTGCCAGCAGTGAAAGGCAGGGGGACGAGCAGTACTTC
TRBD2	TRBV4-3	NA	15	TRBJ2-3	CASSQVSGGGNTQYF	TGCGCCAGCAGCCAAGTTAGCGGGGGGGGAAATACGCAGTATTTT
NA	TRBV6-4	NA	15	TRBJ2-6	CASILGDSGANVLTF	TGTGCCAGCATACTCGGGGACTCTGGGGCCAACGTCCTGACTTTC
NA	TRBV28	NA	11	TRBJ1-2	CASSFSGGYTF	TGTGCCAGCAGTTTTTCAGGTGGCTACACCTTC
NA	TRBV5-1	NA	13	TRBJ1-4	CASSFNGERELFF	TGCGCCAGCAGCTTCAACGGGGAGCGGGAACTGTTTTTT
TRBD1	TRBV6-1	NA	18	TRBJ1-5	CASSEDRGPFRLNQPQHF	TGTGCCAGCAGTGAAGACAGGGGTCCCTTTCGCCTCAATCAGCCCCAGCATTTT
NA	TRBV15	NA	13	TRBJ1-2	CATSSDGNYGYTF	TGTGCCACCAGCAGCGACGGGAACTATGGCTACACCTTC
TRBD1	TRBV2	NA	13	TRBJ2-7	CASSGTGTYEQYF	TGTGCCAGCTCCGGGACAGGGACATACGAGCAGTACTTC
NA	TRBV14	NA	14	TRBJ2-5	CASSQLGVGETQYF	TGTGCCAGCAGCCAATTAGGGGTGGGAGAGACCCAGTACTTC
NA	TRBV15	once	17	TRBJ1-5	CATSGGGIGAYGQPQHF	TGTGCCACCAGCGGCGGCGGGATTGGGGCTTATGGTCAGCCCCAGCATTTT
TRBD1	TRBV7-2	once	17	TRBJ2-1	CASSPRTGGAVGNEQFF	TGTGCCAGCAGCCCGAGGACAGGGGGCGCAGTTGGCAATGAGCAGTTCTTC
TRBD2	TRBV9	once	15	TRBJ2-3	CASSVAGGTTDTQYF	TGTGCCAGCAGCGTAGCCGGGGGGACCACAGATACGCAGTATTTT
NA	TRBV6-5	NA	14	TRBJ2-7	CASTLGGPGSEQYF	TGTGCCAGCACCCTCGGAGGGCCAGGTTCCGAGCAGTACTTC
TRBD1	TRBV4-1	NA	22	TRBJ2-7	CASSQAPLRDRGTGLPQDEQYF	TGCGCCAGCAGCCAAGCCCCCCTCCGGGACAGGGGGACGGGACTGCCTCAGGACGAGCAGTACTTC
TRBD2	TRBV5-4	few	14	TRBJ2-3	CASSPGGSTDTQYF	TGTGCCAGCAGCCCGGGAGGGAGTACAGATACGCAGTATTTT
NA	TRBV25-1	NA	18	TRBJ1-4	CASSECVFCGESGEKLFF	TGTGCCAGCAGTGAATGTGTATTCTGCGGGGAGTCGGGGGAAAAACTGTTTTTT
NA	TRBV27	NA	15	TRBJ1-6	CASSPGTPAGSPLHF	TGTGCCAGCAGTCCCGGGACTCCGGCAGGGTCACCCCTCCACTTT
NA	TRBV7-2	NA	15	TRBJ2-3	CASTPQGSRTDTQYF	TGTGCCAGCACCCCCCAGGGATCACGCACAGATACGCAGTATTTT
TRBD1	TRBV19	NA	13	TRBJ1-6	CASKQGGPSTLHF	TGTGCCAGTAAACAAGGGGGCCCCTCCACCCTCCACTTT
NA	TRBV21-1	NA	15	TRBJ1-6	CAIPGQGGRNSPLHF	TGTGCCATCCCCGGACAGGGTGGTCGAAATTCACCCCTCCACTTT
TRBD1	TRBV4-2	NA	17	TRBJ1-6	CASSQDNTGGGNSPLHF	TGTGCCAGCAGCCAAGATAATACAGGGGGCGGGAATTCACCCCTCCACTTT
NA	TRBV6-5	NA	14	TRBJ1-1	CASSPTTSNTEAFF	TGTGCCAGCAGTCCCACTACTTCCAACACTGAAGCTTTCTTT
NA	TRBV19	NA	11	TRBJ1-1	CASELNTEAFF	TGTGCCAGTGAGTTGAACACTGAAGCTTTCTTT
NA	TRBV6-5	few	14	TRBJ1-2	CASSPQGINYGYTF	TGTGCCAGCAGTCCGCAGGGGATCAACTATGGCTACACCTTC
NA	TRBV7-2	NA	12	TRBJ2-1	CASSLATYEQFF	TGTGCCAGCAGCTTAGCCACTTATGAGCAGTTCTTC
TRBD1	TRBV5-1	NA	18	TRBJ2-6	CASSSNRGRGSGASVLTF	TGCGCCAGCAGCTCAAACAGGGGCCGCGGCTCTGGGGCCAGCGTCCTGACTTTC
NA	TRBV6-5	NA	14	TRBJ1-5	CASSLSDSNQPQHF	TGTGCCAGCAGCCTCAGCGATAGCAATCAGCCCCAGCATTTT